Included here is one TCR beta chain sequence, with context. Its cognate antigen has yet to be identified. No much larger clone is present one base from it, and per-base qualities are unavailable. TCRbeta CDR3 regions were amplified from genomic DNA by means of the immunoSEQ Assay, a bias-controlled multiplex PCR. In the authors' own workflow: Within the assay, amplification of reference gene primers was used to estimate how many nucleated cells each sample contained. To quantify the absolute abundance of each unique TCRbeta CDR3 rearrangement, sequence reads were collapsed and filtered. For each sample, productive Simpson clonality was calculated as the square root of Simpson's diversity index across productive rearrangements. Here the immuneACCESS table is served through TCRdb, limited to in-frame sequences with V and J called. Missing clones are a known gap in these copies; in checked studies unresolved V genes cover under half, and the rest lacks a known reason. That table supplies the V and J calls and clone size; D and trimming were determined from the DNA. Across this sample there are about 90,000 clones, with around 87% seen only once. The ten largest clones represent about 17% of the sample.

This sample is part of a study of blood T cell repertoires in COVID-19 (dated by TCRdb to the early 2020s). For the wider study: Samples covering the acute and convalescent phases of COVID-19 were provided by collaborators in the United States, Italy and Spain. Where available, HLA class I and class II types were obtained from metadata supplied by the sample provider rather than from assay-based typing. Samples came from the ongoing ImmuneRACE study (first 160 participants) plus 1,254 subjects from 6 global collaborators. The repertoires were released in a freely available public database intended as a resource for research on the immune response to SARS-CoV-2. The sample metadata nearly always contained a de-identified subject ID, COVID-19 status, age in years and sex. Deeply sampled blood TCRbeta repertoires from subjects exposed to, actively infected with, or recovered from COVID-19 were included in the dataset. The prospective study material was composed of cDNA or gDNA derived from T cells, B-cell-depleted T cells, or PBMCs.

What the study reported, not specific to this receptor: The quantity of clinical and demographic metadata differed by source and by participant and was supplied without curation.

The CDR3 holds 13 amino acids from the cysteine to the phenylalanine. Only CDR3 DNA remains: 39 bases, in frame from the first base. The junction shows trimming of 1 base on V and 6 bases on J, plus 9 bases between the germline ends. The collaborating institutions used their own protocols to collect whole blood in K2EDTA tubes. For TCRbeta analysis, collaborators shipped samples as frozen whole blood, isolated PBMCs, or DNA extracted from either of those sample types. The TCR originated in a human donor in a cohort sampled during active COVID-19. The chain links TRBV12-3 or TRBV12-4 with TRBJ1-2; the D segment cannot be called with confidence. Input material: peripheral blood. The nucleotide sequence reads TGTGCCAGCAGTTTAGTCCCGCAGGATGGCTACACCTTC. Its protein product is CASSLVPQDGYTF.